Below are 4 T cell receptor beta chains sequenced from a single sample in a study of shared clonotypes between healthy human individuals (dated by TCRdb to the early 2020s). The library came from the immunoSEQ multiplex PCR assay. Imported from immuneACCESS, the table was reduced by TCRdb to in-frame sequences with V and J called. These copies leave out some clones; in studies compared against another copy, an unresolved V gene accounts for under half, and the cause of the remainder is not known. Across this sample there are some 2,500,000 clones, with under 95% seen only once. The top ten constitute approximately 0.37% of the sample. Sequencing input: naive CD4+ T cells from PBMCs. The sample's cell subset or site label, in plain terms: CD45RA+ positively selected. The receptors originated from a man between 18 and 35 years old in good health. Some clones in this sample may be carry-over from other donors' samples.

CDR3 loop: CASSQGPDSYNEQFF. CDR3 bases: TGTGCCAGCAGCCAAGGACCCGACTCCTACAATGAGCAGTTCTTC. The rearrangement joins TRBV4-2 to TRBJ2-1; D is ambiguous. Germline lookup yields CDR1 LGHNA and CDR2 YNFKEQ. The CDR3 loop spans 15 amino acids. V lost 1 base and J lost 0, with 7 bases in between.

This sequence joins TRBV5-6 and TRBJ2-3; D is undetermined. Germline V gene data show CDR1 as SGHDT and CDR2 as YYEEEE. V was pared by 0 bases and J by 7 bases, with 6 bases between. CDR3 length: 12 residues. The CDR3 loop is CASSLARNTQYF. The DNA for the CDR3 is TGTGCCAGCAGCTTGGCCAGGAATACGCAGTATTTT.

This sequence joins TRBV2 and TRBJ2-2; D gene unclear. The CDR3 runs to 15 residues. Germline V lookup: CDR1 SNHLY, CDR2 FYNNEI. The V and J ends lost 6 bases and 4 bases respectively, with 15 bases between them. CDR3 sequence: CASSPSPRSTGELFF. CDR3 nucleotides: TGTGCCAGCAGCCCGAGTCCTCGGAGCACCGGGGAGCTGTTTTTT.

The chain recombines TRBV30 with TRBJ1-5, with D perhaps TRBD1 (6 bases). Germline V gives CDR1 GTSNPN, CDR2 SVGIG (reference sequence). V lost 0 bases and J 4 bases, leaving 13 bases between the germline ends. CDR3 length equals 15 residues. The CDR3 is CAWSVRGVRNQPQHF. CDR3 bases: TGTGCCTGGAGTGTAAGGGGGGTTCGGAATCAGCCCCAGCATTTT.